The rows below give T cell receptor beta chains drawn from one sample of a study of blood T cell repertoires in COVID-19. Assay used: immunoSEQ multiplex PCR; TCRdb lists only in-frame clones, some missing. The table records over 200,000 clones, 87% of them present only once. The sample was peripheral blood. These receptors were obtained from a man in his forties or fifties with active or convalescent COVID-19. CDR3s include the opening cysteine and the closing phenylalanine or tryptophan. D genes are given only for firm matches. Expanded clones are given a class, and other clones once, few, many or no size at all.

size: .; V: TRBV29-1; D: .; J: TRBJ2-5; CDR3: CSVGGGETQYF; DNA: TGCAGCGTTGGAGGGGGAGAGACCCAGTACTTC
size: .; V: TRBV19; D: TRBD1; J: TRBJ1-1; CDR3: CASSMGQGATEAFF; DNA: TGTGCCAGTAGTATGGGACAGGGGGCGACTGAAGCTTTCTTT
size: few; V: TRBV5-1; D: TRBD2; J: TRBJ2-5; CDR3: CASSLSPSGGAGPQETQYF; DNA: TGCGCCAGCAGCTTGTCGCCTAGCGGGGGGGCCGGTCCCCAAGAGACCCAGTACTTC
size: .; V: TRBV9; D: TRBD1; J: TRBJ1-1; CDR3: CASSAPGQGGKAFF; DNA: TGTGCCAGCAGCGCCCCGGGACAGGGAGGGAAAGCTTTCTTT
size: .; V: TRBV28; D: .; J: TRBJ1-4; CDR3: CASSLTSGEKLFF; DNA: TGTGCCAGCAGTTTAACCTCCGGTGAAAAACTGTTTTTT
size: .; V: TRBV7-9; D: TRBD2; J: TRBJ2-1; CDR3: CASSLALAGVYNEQFF; DNA: TGTGCCAGCAGCTTAGCGCTAGCGGGAGTGTACAATGAGCAGTTCTTC
size: .; V: TRBV20-1; D: TRBD2; J: TRBJ2-1; CDR3: CSANERGGLGSYNEQFF; DNA: TGCAGTGCTAATGAGCGGGGGGGCTTGGGCTCCTACAATGAGCAGTTCTTC
size: few; V: TRBV27; D: .; J: TRBJ2-1; CDR3: CASSLARSIWSSYNEQFF; DNA: TGTGCCAGCAGTTTAGCAAGAAGTATATGGAGCTCCTACAATGAGCAGTTCTTC
size: .; V: TRBV15; D: .; J: TRBJ2-3; CDR3: CATSRDRFSRTDTQYF; DNA: TGTGCCACCAGCAGAGATCGGTTTTCACGCACAGATACGCAGTATTTT
size: .; V: TRBV9; D: TRBD1; J: TRBJ1-4; CDR3: CASSVGLDRAYEKLFF; DNA: TGTGCCAGCAGCGTGGGATTGGACAGGGCGTATGAAAAACTGTTTTTT
size: .; V: TRBV5-1; D: .; J: TRBJ1-6; CDR3: CASSWDGTGGQGPLHF; DNA: TGCGCCAGCAGCTGGGACGGGACGGGGGGCCAGGGGCCCCTCCACTTT
size: .; V: TRBV29-1; D: .; J: TRBJ2-7; CDR3: CSAYGGTDYEQYF; DNA: TGCAGCGCTTATGGGGGGACAGATTACGAGCAGTACTTC
size: .; V: TRBV29-1; D: .; J: TRBJ1-4; CDR3: CSVAMRATNEKLFF; DNA: TGCAGCGTTGCCATGAGAGCAACTAATGAAAAACTGTTTTTT
size: .; V: TRBV9; D: TRBD2; J: TRBJ2-3; CDR3: CASSVVILAGGSTDTQYF; DNA: TGTGCCAGCAGCGTAGTAATTCTAGCGGGAGGGAGCACAGATACGCAGTATTTT
size: .; V: TRBV7-3; D: TRBD1; J: TRBJ2-3; CDR3: CASSPTGATDTQYF; DNA: TGTGCCAGCAGCCCGACAGGGGCCACAGATACGCAGTATTTT
size: .; V: TRBV28; D: TRBD1; J: TRBJ1-2; CDR3: CASSPGQSGGYTF; DNA: TGTGCCAGCAGTCCGGGACAGTCTGGTGGCTACACCTTC
size: .; V: TRBV5-5; D: .; J: TRBJ1-5; CDR3: CASSLHSNQPQHF; DNA: TGTGCCAGCAGCTTACATAGCAATCAGCCCCAGCATTTT
size: .; V: TRBV5-5; D: .; J: TRBJ2-2; CDR3: CASSLSVMRVTGELFF; DNA: TGTGCCAGCAGCTTGTCGGTGATGAGGGTAACCGGGGAGCTGTTTTTT
size: .; V: TRBV5-6; D: .; J: TRBJ1-2; CDR3: CASRDLDPGYYGYTF; DNA: TGTGCCAGCAGGGATCTCGACCCAGGGTATTATGGCTACACCTTC
size: .; V: TRBV14; D: .; J: TRBJ2-4; CDR3: CASSQEGGTKNIQYF; DNA: TGTGCCAGCAGCCAAGAAGGAGGGACCAAAAACATTCAGTACTTC
size: .; V: TRBV3-1/TRBV3-2; D: .; J: TRBJ1-2; CDR3: CASSQDGRYYGYTF; DNA: TGTGCCAGCAGCCAAGATGGCAGGTACTATGGCTACACCTTC
size: .; V: TRBV11-2; D: TRBD2; J: TRBJ2-2; CDR3: CASSRRVAGGMTGELFF; DNA: TGTGCCAGCAGCCGGCGGGTAGCGGGAGGAATGACCGGGGAGCTGTTTTTT
size: few; V: TRBV29-1; D: .; J: TRBJ2-7; CDR3: CSVAVIGDEQYF; DNA: TGCAGCGTTGCCGTCATAGGGGACGAGCAGTACTTC
size: .; V: TRBV5-1; D: TRBD1; J: TRBJ2-2; CDR3: CASSPGTGKLFF; DNA: TGCGCCAGCAGCCCCGGGACAGGGAAGCTGTTTTTT